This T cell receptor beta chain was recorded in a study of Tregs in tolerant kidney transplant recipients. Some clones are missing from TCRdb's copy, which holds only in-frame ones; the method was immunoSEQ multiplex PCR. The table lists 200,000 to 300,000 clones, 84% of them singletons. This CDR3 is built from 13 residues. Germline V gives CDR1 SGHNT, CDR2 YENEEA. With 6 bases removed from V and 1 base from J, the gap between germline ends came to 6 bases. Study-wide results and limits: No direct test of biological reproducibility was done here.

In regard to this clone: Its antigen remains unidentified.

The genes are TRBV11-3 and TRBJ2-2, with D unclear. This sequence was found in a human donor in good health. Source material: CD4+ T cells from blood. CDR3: CASSRVNTGELFF. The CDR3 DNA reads TGTGCCAGCAGTCGGGTGAACACCGGGGAGCTGTTTTTT. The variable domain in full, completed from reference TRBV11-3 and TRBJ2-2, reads EAGVVQSPRYKIIEKKQPVAFWCNPISGHNTLYWYLQNLGQGPELLIRYENEEAVDDSQLPKDRFSAERLKGVDSTLKIQPAELGDSAVYLCASSRVNTGELFFGEGSRLTVL.